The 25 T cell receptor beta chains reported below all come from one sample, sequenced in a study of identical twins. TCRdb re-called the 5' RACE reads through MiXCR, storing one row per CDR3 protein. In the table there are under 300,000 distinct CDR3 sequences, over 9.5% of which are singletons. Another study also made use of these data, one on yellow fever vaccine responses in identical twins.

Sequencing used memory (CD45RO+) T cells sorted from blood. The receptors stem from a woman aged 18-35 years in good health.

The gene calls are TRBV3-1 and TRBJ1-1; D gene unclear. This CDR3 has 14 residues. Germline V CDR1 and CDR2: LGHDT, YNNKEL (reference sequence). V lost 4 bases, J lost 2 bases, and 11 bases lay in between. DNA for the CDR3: TGTGCCAGCAGCCGGAGTATGGTAAACACTGAAGCTTTCTTT. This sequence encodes CASSRSMVNTEAFF.

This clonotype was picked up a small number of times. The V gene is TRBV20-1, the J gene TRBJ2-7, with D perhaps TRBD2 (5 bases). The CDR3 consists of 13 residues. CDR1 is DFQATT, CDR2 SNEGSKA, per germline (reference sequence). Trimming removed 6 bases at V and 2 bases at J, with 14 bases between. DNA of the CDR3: TGCAGTGCCACTACTAGTGTCCCCTACGAGCAGTACTTC. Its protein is CSATTSVPYEQYF.

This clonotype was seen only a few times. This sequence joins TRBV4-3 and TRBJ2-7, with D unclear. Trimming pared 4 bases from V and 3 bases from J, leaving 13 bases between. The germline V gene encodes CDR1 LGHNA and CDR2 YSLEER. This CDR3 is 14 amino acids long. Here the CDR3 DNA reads TGCGCCAGCAGCCTAAGCATGGCTAGCTACGAGCAGTACTTC. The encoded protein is CASSLSMASYEQYF.

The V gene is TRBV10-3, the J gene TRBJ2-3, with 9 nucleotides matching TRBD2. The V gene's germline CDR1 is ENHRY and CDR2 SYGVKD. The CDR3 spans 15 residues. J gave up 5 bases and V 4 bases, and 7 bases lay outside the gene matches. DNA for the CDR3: TGTGCCATCAGTGGAGGGACTAGCAGGATAGATACGCAGTATTTT. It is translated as CAISGGTSRIDTQYF.

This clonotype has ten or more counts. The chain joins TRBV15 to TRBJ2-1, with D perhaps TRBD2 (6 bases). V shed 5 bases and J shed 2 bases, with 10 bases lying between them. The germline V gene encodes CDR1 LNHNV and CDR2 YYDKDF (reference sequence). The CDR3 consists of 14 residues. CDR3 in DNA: TGTGCCACCAGCGACGGGGAGGCCTACAATGAGCAGTTCTTC. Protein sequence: CATSDGEAYNEQFF.

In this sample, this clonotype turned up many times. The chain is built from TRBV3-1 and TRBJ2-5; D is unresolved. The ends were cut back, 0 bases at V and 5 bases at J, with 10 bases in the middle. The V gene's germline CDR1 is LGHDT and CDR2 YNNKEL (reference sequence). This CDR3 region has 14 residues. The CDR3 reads CASSQDRAYETQYF. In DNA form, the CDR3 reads TGTGCCAGCAGCCAAGATCGAGCTTACGAGACCCAGTACTTC.

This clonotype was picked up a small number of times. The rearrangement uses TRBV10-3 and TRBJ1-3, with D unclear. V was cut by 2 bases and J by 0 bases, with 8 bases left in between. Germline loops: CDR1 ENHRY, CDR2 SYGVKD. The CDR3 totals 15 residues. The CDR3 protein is CAISEPRLSGNTIYF. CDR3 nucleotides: TGTGCCATCAGTGAGCCTAGGCTCTCTGGAAACACCATATATTTT.

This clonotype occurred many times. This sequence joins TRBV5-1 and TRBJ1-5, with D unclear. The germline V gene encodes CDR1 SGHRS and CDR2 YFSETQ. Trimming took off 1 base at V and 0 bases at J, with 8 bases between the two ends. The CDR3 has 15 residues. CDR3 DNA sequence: TGCGCCAGCAGCTTGACGGGTGATAGCAATCAGCCCCAGCATTTT. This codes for CASSLTGDSNQPQHF.

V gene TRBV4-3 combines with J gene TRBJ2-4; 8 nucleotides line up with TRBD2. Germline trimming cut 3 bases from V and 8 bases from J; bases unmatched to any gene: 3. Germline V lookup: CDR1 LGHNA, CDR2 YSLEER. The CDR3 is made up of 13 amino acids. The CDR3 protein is CASSQSGSDIQYF. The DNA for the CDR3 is TGCGCCAGCAGCCAGAGCGGGAGCGACATTCAGTACTTC.

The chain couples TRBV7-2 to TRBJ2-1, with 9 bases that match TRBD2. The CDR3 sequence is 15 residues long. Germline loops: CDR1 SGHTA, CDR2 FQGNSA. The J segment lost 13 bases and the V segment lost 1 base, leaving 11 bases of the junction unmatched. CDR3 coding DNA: TGTGCCAGCAGCTTAGATACTAGCGGGCCCAGGCAACAGTTCTTC. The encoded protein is CASSLDTSGPRQQFF.

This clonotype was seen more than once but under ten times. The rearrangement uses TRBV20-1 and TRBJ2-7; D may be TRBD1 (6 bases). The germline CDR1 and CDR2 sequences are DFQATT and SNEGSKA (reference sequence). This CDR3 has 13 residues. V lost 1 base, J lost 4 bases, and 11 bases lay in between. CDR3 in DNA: TGCAGTGCTAGAGGAGCACAGGGATACGAGCAGTACTTC. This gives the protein CSARGAQGYEQYF.

This chain's CDR3 is CASSLRTGQTGELFF. For the CDR3, the DNA is TGCGCCAGCAGCTTGAGGACAGGGCAAACCGGGGAGCTGTTTTTT. The chain carries TRBV5-1 and TRBJ2-2, with TRBD1 identical over 8 bases. In germline, CDR1 is SGHRS, CDR2 YFSETQ. V shed 1 base, J shed 5 bases, and the junction held 4 bases outside the gene matches. CDR3 length: 15 residues.

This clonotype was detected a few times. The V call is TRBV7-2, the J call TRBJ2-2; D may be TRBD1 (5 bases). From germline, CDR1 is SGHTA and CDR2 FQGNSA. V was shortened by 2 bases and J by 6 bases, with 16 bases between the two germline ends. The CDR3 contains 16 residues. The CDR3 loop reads CASSLLIGRGAGELFF. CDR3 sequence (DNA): TGTGCCAGCAGCTTATTGATTGGTAGGGGCGCCGGGGAGCTGTTTTTT. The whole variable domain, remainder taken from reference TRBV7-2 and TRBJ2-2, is GAGVSQSPSNKVTEKGKDVELRCDPISGHTALYWYRQSLGQGLEFLIYFQGNSAPDKSGLPSDRFSAERTGGSVSTLTIQRTQQEDSAVYLCASSLLIGRGAGELFFGEGSRLTVL.

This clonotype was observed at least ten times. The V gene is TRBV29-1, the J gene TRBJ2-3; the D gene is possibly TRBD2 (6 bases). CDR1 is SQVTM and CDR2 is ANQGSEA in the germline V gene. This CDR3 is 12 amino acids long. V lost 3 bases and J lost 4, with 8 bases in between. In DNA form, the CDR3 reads TGCAGCGTTGACCGACTAGCAGATACGCAGTATTTT. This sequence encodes CSVDRLADTQYF.

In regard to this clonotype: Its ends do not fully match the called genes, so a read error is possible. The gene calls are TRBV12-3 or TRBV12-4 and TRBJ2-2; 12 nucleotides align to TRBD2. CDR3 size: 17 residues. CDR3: CAISTDRLAGEGGELFF. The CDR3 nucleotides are TGTGCCATCAGTACCGACCGACTAGCGGGAGAAGGCGGGGAGCTGTTTTTT.

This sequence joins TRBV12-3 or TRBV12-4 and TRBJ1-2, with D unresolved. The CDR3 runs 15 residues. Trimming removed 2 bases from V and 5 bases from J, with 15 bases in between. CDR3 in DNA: TGTGCCAGCAGTTTAATGGGCAAAGCCGCTTATGGCTACACCTTC. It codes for CASSLMGKAAYGYTF.

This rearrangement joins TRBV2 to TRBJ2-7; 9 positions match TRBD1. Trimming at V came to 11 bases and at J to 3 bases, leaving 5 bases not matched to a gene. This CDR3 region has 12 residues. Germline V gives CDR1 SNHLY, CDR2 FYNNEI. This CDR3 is CAGRDRVYEQYF. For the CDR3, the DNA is TGTGCCGGCCGGGACAGGGTCTACGAGCAGTACTTC. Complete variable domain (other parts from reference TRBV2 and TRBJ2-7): EPEVTQTPSHQVTQMGQEVILRCVPISNHLYFYWYRQILGQKVEFLVSFYNNEISEKSEIFDDQFSVERPDGSNFTLKIRSTKLEDSAMYFCAGRDRVYEQYFGPGTRLTVT.

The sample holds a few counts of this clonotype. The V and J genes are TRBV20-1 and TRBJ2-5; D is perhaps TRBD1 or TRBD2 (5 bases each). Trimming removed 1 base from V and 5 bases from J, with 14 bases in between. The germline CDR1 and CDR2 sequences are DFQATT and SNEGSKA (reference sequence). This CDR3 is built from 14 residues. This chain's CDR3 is CSARGGTVLETQYF. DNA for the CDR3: TGCAGTGCTAGAGGGGGGACGGTCCTGGAGACCCAGTACTTC.

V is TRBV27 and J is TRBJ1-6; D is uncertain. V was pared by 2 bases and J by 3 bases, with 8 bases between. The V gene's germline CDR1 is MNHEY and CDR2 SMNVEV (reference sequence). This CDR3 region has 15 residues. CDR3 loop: CASSLEPGYNSPLHF. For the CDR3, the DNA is TGTGCCAGCAGTTTAGAACCAGGCTATAATTCACCCCTCCACTTT.

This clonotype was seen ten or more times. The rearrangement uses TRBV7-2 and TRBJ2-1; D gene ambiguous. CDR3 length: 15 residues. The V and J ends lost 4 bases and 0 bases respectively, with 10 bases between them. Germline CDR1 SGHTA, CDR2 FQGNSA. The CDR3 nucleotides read TGTGCCAGCAGCTATGGACGGAGCTCCTACAATGAGCAGTTCTTC. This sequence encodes CASSYGRSSYNEQFF.

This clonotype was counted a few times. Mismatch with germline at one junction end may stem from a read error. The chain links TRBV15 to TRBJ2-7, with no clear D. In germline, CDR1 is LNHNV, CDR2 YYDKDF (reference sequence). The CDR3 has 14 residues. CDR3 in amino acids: CATSREIETSEQYF. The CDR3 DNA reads TGTGCCACCAGCCGAGAGATCGAGACATCCGAGCAGTACTTC. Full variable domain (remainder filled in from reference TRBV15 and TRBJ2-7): DAMVIQNPRYQVTQFGKPVTLSCSQTLNHNVMYWYQQKSSQAPKLLFHYYDKDFNNEADTPDNFQSRRPNTSFCFLDIRSPGLGDTAMYLCATSREIETSEQYFGPGTRLTVT.

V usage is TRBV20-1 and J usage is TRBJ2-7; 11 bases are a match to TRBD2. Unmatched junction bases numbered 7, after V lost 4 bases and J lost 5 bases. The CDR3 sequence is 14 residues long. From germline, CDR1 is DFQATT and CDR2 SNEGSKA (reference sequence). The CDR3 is CSATSGTSGHEQYF. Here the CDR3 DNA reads TGCAGTGCTACCTCCGGGACTAGCGGCCACGAGCAGTACTTC.

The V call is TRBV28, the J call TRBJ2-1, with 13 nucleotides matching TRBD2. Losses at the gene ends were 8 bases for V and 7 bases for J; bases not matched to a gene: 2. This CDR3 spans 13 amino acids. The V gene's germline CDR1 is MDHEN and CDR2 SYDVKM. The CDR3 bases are TGTGCCAGCGAACTAGCGGGAGGGAATGAGCAGTTCTTC. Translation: CASELAGGNEQFF.

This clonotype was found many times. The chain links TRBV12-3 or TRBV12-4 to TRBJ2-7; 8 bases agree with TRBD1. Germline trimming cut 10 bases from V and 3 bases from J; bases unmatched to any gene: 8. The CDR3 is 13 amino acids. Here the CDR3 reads CAIGTGKFYEQYF. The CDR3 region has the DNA TGTGCCATCGGGACAGGAAAGTTCTACGAGCAGTACTTC.

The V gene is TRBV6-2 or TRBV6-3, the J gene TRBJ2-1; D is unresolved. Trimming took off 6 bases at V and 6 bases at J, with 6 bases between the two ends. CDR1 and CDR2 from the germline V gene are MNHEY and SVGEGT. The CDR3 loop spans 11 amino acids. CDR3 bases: TGTGCCAGCAGGTATAGCAATGAGCAGTTCTTC. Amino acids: CASRYSNEQFF.